These 32 T cell receptor beta chains were all obtained from the same sample, sequenced in a study of T-cell memory formation after mild COVID-19. TCRdb reanalysed the 5' RACE reads using MiXCR and keeps one entry per CDR3 protein. The table has a few hundred thousand distinct CDR3 sequences, around 20% seen once. Sequencing was performed on PBMCs or a T cell subset sorted from them (not recorded which). The receptor source for this set is an adult woman who had mild COVID-19 (a few samples of this study predate the infection). Cell type and time point are not known.

This clonotype was detected a few times. V and J are TRBV29-1 and TRBJ1-1, with TRBD1 matching 7 bases. Germline V gene lookup returns CDR1 SQVTM and CDR2 ANQGSEA. CDR3 length equals 14 residues. Germline trimming cut 4 bases from V and 4 bases from J; bases unmatched to any gene: 9. CDR3 residues: CSVALRQGSTEAFF. CDR3 bases: TGCAGCGTTGCCCTACGACAGGGATCCACTGAAGCTTTCTTT. Full variable domain (remainder filled in from reference TRBV29-1 and TRBJ1-1): SAVISQKPSRDICQRGTSLTIQCQVDSQVTMMFWYRQQPGQSLTLIATANQGSEATYESGFVIDKFPISRPNLTFSTLTVSNMSPEDSSIYLCSVALRQGSTEAFFGQGTRLTVV.

This clonotype was found a few times. The chain employs TRBV11-2 and TRBJ2-5; maybe TRBD1 (6 bases). The germline CDR1 and CDR2 sequences are SGHAT and FQNNGV. The CDR3 runs 14 residues. The germline V and J ends were trimmed by 2 bases and 2 bases, with 9 bases remaining between them. The CDR3 loop reads CASSLYQGQETQYF. Here the CDR3 DNA reads TGTGCCAGCAGCTTATATCAGGGGCAAGAGACCCAGTACTTC.

This clonotype was counted only a few times. The rearrangement links TRBV20-1 to TRBJ1-1; D might be TRBD1 (6 bases). CDR3 length equals 14 residues. Germline lookup yields CDR1 DFQATT and CDR2 SNEGSKA (reference sequence). V dropped 5 bases and J dropped 1 base, with 14 bases sitting between them. The CDR3 sequence: CSASQGRGNTEAFF. CDR3 nucleotide sequence: TGCAGTGCTTCACAGGGTAGGGGGAACACTGAAGCTTTCTTT.

The V gene is TRBV6-5, the J gene TRBJ1-2; 12 bases align to TRBD1. In germline, CDR1 is MNHEY, CDR2 SVGAGI. V gave up 2 bases and J gave up 7 bases; unmatched junction bases: 2. This CDR3 is 14 amino acids long. In DNA, the CDR3 is TGTGCCAGCAGTTACACGGGACAGGGGGCTGGCTACACCTTC. This sequence encodes CASSYTGQGAGYTF.

The sample holds a few counts of this clonotype. The chain couples TRBV24-1 to TRBJ1-1; D perhaps matches TRBD1 (5 bases). Germline V gives CDR1 KGHDR, CDR2 SFDVKD. The ends were cut back, 8 bases at V and 1 base at J, with 10 bases in the middle. There are 13 residues in the CDR3. The DNA of the CDR3 is TGTGCCACCAACGGGGGAGGGAACACTGAAGCTTTCTTT. Its protein is CATNGGGNTEAFF.

The chain carries TRBV5-1 and TRBJ1-1, with 7 bases that match TRBD1. Trimming at V came to 4 bases and at J to 1 base, leaving 13 bases not matched to a gene. CDR1 SGHRS and CDR2 YFSETQ come from the germline V gene. The CDR3 runs 17 residues. CDR3 residues: CASSSQQGMKGNTEAFF. In DNA, the CDR3 is TGCGCCAGCAGCAGTCAACAGGGGATGAAGGGGAACACTGAAGCTTTCTTT.

The J gene is TRBJ2-1, the V gene TRBV20-1; 7 bases are a match to TRBD1. The CDR3 runs 16 residues. Trimming took 0 bases from V and 6 from J; bases not matched to a gene: 11. Germline CDR1 DFQATT, CDR2 SNEGSKA (reference sequence). CDR3 sequence (DNA): TGCAGTGCTAGAGAGAAAAAGGGGGCGGCGGGCAATGAGCAGTTCTTC. It yields the protein CSAREKKGAAGNEQFF.

The J gene is TRBJ2-4, the V gene TRBV7-9; a possible D gene is TRBD2 (6 bases). The CDR3 covers 17 residues. Germline CDR1 and CDR2: SEHNR and FQNEAQ (reference sequence). The V end was cut by 4 bases, the J end by 8 bases, with 24 bases between. The CDR3 here is CASSSSWDPRESDIQYF. CDR3 DNA sequence: TGTGCCAGCAGCTCATCTTGGGATCCCCGGGAGTCGGACATTCAGTACTTC.

Only a few counts were recorded for this clonotype. The J gene is TRBJ1-3, the V gene TRBV19, with D perhaps matching TRBD1 (5 bases). Germline assignment: CDR1 LNHDA and CDR2 SQIVND (reference sequence). This CDR3 has 16 residues. V was cut by 3 bases and J by 0 bases, with 12 bases left in between. CDR3 in amino acids: CASSILGAVSGNTIYF. CDR3 DNA sequence: TGTGCCAGTAGTATTCTCGGGGCAGTCTCTGGAAACACCATATATTTT. The full variable domain, its missing parts supplied by reference TRBV19 and TRBJ1-3, is DGGITQSPKYLFRKEGQNVTLSCEQNLNHDAMYWYRQDPGQGLRLIYYSQIVNDFQKGDIAEGYSVSREKKESFPLTVTSAQKNPTAFYLCASSILGAVSGNTIYFGEGSWLTVV.

The chain couples TRBV25-1 to TRBJ2-1; D is ambiguous. Trimming shortened V by 8 bases and J by 2 bases, and 4 bases separated the two germline ends. Germline CDR1 reads MGHDK; CDR2 reads SYGVNS. CDR3 length: 11 amino acids. The CDR3 DNA follows: TGTGCCAGCCAAACCTACAATGAGCAGTTCTTC. Its translation: CASQTYNEQFF.

This clonotype was recorded a few times. V is TRBV29-1 and J is TRBJ1-3; no clear D gene. The length of the CDR3 is 14 residues. V was pared by 3 bases and J by 0 bases, with 9 bases between. Germline V gene sequence: CDR1 SQVTM, CDR2 ANQGSEA. The CDR3, as DNA: TGCAGCGTTGAGGTACCTTTCTCTGGAAACACCATATATTTT. Encoded protein: CSVEVPFSGNTIYF.

This chain uses TRBV29-1 with TRBJ1-1; D unresolved. CDR1 and CDR2 from the germline V gene are SQVTM and ANQGSEA. Trimming left V 5 bases short and J 6 bases short, with 16 bases between. The CDR3 covers 13 residues. CDR3 protein: CSVCRVFRPEAFF. CDR3 in DNA: TGCAGCGTTTGTAGGGTCTTCAGGCCTGAAGCTTTCTTT.

This clonotype was seen more than once but under ten times. The chain has TRBV7-2 and TRBJ2-7, with 8 bases aligning to TRBD1. There are 14 residues in the CDR3. Unmatched junction bases numbered 4, after V lost 3 bases and J lost 3 bases. The V gene's germline CDR1 is SGHTA and CDR2 FQGNSA. In nucleotides, the CDR3 is TGTGCCAGCAGCTTTGGGACAGGCCTCTACGAGCAGTACTTC. Translating gives CASSFGTGLYEQYF.

The V call is TRBV7-9, the J call TRBJ2-7; D is perhaps TRBD1 or TRBD2 (6 bases each). This CDR3 has 15 amino acids. V shed 0 bases and J shed 6 bases, with 15 bases lying between them. The germline gives CDR1 SEHNR, CDR2 FQNEAQ (reference sequence). The CDR3: CASSLADRWGVEQYF. The CDR3 nucleotides are TGTGCCAGCAGCTTAGCGGACAGATGGGGGGTCGAGCAGTACTTC.

V is TRBV3-1 and J is TRBJ1-2; D is possibly TRBD1 (5 bases). This CDR3 spans 14 amino acids. V was clipped by 1 base and J by 5 bases, with 11 bases between them. The germline gives CDR1 LGHDT, CDR2 YNNKEL (reference sequence). CDR3 sequence reads: CASSQGSRVYGYTF. The CDR3 DNA sequence: TGTGCCAGCAGCCAAGGCAGCAGGGTGTATGGCTACACCTTC.

This clonotype was seen only a few times. The CDR3 spells CASSFISGGGSQFF. CDR3 sequence (DNA): TGTGCCAGCAGCTTTATCTCTGGGGGCGGATCGCAGTTCTTC. The V gene is TRBV5-6, the J gene TRBJ2-1; TRBD1 might be the D (6 bases). Germline V lookup: CDR1 SGHDT, CDR2 YYEEEE. The CDR3 has 14 residues. The V gene lost 2 bases and the J gene lost 12 bases, with 18 bases spanning the gap.

This clonotype was detected ten times or more. This rearrangement joins TRBV25-1 to TRBJ2-7, with D unresolved. This CDR3 has 14 residues. Trimming stripped 0 bases from V and 6 bases from J, with 12 bases between. Per germline, CDR1 MGHDK and CDR2 SYGVNS. For the CDR3, the DNA is TGTGCCAGCAGTGAATATGCATTCACGGGCGAGCAGTACTTC. It encodes CASSEYAFTGEQYF.

The chain combines TRBV7-3 with TRBJ2-5, with D perhaps matching TRBD1 (5 bases). This CDR3 has 14 amino acids. V lost 1 base, J lost 5 bases, and 11 bases lay in between. CDR1 and CDR2 from the germline V gene are SGHTA and FQGTGA. CDR3 sequence (DNA): TGTGCCAGCAGCTTAAGTGTAAGGGGTGAGACCCAGTACTTC. This encodes CASSLSVRGETQYF.

A few counts support this clonotype. This chain joins TRBV9 and TRBJ2-7, with D perhaps given as TRBD1 or TRBD2 (5 bases each). V was cut by 4 bases and J by 3 bases, with 23 bases left in between. CDR1 is SGDLS and CDR2 is YYNGEE in the germline V gene. The CDR3 extends over 17 amino acids. In DNA form, the CDR3 reads TGTGCCAGCAGCTTATCCCGGGACGCACAGAAAAACTACGAGCAGTACTTC. It translates to CASSLSRDAQKNYEQYF.

This clonotype has just a few counts. V and J are TRBV7-2 and TRBJ2-2; D may be TRBD2 (5 bases). Trimming removed 10 bases from V and 6 bases from J, with 18 bases in between. This CDR3 has 14 amino acids. From germline, CDR1 is SGHTA and CDR2 FQGNSA. DNA of the CDR3: TGTGCCACCAAAAGGAGCGGTCCTCCCGGGGAGCTGTTTTTT. Translating gives CATKRSGPPGELFF.

This clonotype was counted between two and nine times. The chain has TRBV9 and TRBJ2-1; TRBD2 matches at 12 bases. The CDR3 runs to 20 residues. Unmatched junction bases numbered 16, after V lost 1 base and J lost 5 bases. Germline V gene sequence: CDR1 SGDLS, CDR2 YYNGEE. The CDR3 coding sequence is TGTGCCAGCAGCGTACAGGAAGGACTAGCGGGACCCTTGGGTGACAATGAGCAGTTCTTC. Translated: CASSVQEGLAGPLGDNEQFF.

This clonotype was observed a few times. V gene TRBV2 combines with J gene TRBJ2-1; TRBD2 might be the D (6 bases). Germline assignment: CDR1 SNHLY and CDR2 FYNNEI. The V end lost 6 bases, the J end lost 0 bases, and 9 bases lay between the germline ends. The CDR3 is 14 residues long. The DNA of the CDR3 is TGTGCCAGCAGGGCGGGGAGCTCCTACAATGAGCAGTTCTTC. This encodes CASRAGSSYNEQFF.

This clonotype showed up many times. The rearrangement links TRBV12-3 or TRBV12-4 to TRBJ2-5; 7 bases align to TRBD2. The CDR3 has 18 residues. The V segment lost 6 bases and the J segment 0 bases; nucleotides outside the gene matches: 16. The CDR3 sequence is CASSPFSSGSPYQETQYF. CDR3 coding DNA: TGTGCCAGCAGCCCCTTCTCTAGCGGAAGCCCGTACCAAGAGACCCAGTACTTC.

V usage is TRBV27 and J usage is TRBJ2-5; 8 bases agree with TRBD2. V lost 0 bases to trimming and J lost 2 bases; unmatched junction nucleotides: 2. This CDR3 region has 15 residues. Germline values: CDR1 MNHEY, CDR2 SMNVEV (reference sequence). The CDR3, as DNA: TGTGCCAGCAGTTTATCTAGCGGGGTGCAAGAGACCCAGTACTTC. As protein: CASSLSSGVQETQYF.

Only a few counts were recorded for this clonotype. This chain connects TRBV27 to TRBJ2-1; D is ambiguous. This CDR3 region has 15 residues. V dropped 2 bases and J dropped 0 bases, with 8 bases sitting between them. Germline loops: CDR1 MNHEY, CDR2 SMNVEV (reference sequence). The CDR3 spells CASSLRVISYNEQFF. Written as DNA, the CDR3 is TGTGCCAGCAGTTTAAGAGTGATCTCCTACAATGAGCAGTTCTTC.

There are many counts of this clonotype. The chain combines TRBV6-4 with TRBJ2-3, with D perhaps matching TRBD2 (6 bases). The CDR3 is made up of 14 amino acids. Germline V lookup: CDR1 MRHNA, CDR2 SNTAGT. V dropped 0 bases and J dropped 4 bases, with 8 bases sitting between them. CDR3 residues: CASSDSPGADTQYF. For the CDR3, the DNA is TGTGCCAGCAGTGACTCCCCGGGAGCAGATACGCAGTATTTT.

The rearrangement joins TRBV20-1 to TRBJ1-2, with a tentative D call TRBD1 (6 bases). In germline, CDR1 is DFQATT, CDR2 SNEGSKA (reference sequence). V shed 1 base and J shed 2 bases, with 11 bases lying between them. This CDR3 has 14 residues. The CDR3 nucleotides read TGCAGTGCTAGAGTAGGACAGTCGAACTATGGCTACACCTTC. Amino acid sequence: CSARVGQSNYGYTF.

The chain carries TRBV4-2 and TRBJ2-5; TRBD2 agrees at 12 bases. V shed 2 bases and J 0 bases; nucleotides not matched to a gene: 1. Germline CDR1 and CDR2: LGHNA and YNFKEQ. CDR3 length equals 16 residues. For the CDR3, the DNA is TGTGCCAGCAGCCAAACTAGCGGGGGGAACCAAGAGACCCAGTACTTC. Translation: CASSQTSGGNQETQYF.

The chain links TRBV6-2 or TRBV6-3 to TRBJ2-7; D unclear. Looked up from germline, CDR1 is MNHEY and CDR2 is SVGEGT. The CDR3 has 14 residues. With 0 bases removed from V and 5 bases from J, the gap between germline ends came to 11 bases. The CDR3 region is CASSYSTNTHEQYF. The CDR3 region has the DNA TGTGCCAGCAGTTACTCGACCAATACCCACGAGCAGTACTTC.

The chain has TRBV5-1 and TRBJ1-4, with D perhaps matching TRBD1 (6 bases). V was cut by 3 bases and J by 4 bases, with 10 bases left in between. This CDR3 is built from 14 residues. Germline values: CDR1 SGHRS, CDR2 YFSETQ. The CDR3 nucleotides are TGCGCCAGCAGCTCCAGGGGAGATAATGAAAAACTGTTTTTT. As protein: CASSSRGDNEKLFF.

This clonotype showed up just a few times. The chain carries TRBV7-2 and TRBJ2-7; 16 positions match TRBD2. There are 14 residues in the CDR3. J was trimmed by 8 bases and V by 5 bases; bases with no gene match: 3. CDR1 SGHTA and CDR2 FQGNSA come from the germline V gene. The CDR3 bases are TGTGCCAGCAGCACGGGACTAGCGGGAGGGCAGCAGTACTTC. Translation gives CASSTGLAGGQQYF.

This clonotype has just a few counts. The chain combines TRBV7-9 with TRBJ2-5; D gene uncertain. Germline CDR1 and CDR2: SEHNR and FQNEAQ (reference sequence). CDR3 length: 13 residues. With 5 bases removed from V and 3 bases from J, the gap between germline ends came to 10 bases. CDR3 in amino acids: CASSPQNKETQYF. The CDR3 DNA is TGTGCCAGCAGCCCCCAGAACAAAGAGACCCAGTACTTC.